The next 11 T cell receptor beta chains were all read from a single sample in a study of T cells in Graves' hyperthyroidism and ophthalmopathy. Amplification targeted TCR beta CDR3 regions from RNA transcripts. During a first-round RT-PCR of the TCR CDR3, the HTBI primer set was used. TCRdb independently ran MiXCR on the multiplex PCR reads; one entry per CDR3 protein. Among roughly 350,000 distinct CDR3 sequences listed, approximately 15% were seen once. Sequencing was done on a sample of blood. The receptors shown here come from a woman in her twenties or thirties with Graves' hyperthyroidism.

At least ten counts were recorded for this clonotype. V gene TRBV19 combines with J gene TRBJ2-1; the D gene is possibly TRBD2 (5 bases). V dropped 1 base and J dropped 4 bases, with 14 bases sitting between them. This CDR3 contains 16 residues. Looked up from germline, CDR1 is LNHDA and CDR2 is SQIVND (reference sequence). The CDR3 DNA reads TGTGCCAGTAGTATAGTTAGGGAGATTACTTACAATGAGCAGTTCTTC. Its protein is CASSIVREITYNEQFF.

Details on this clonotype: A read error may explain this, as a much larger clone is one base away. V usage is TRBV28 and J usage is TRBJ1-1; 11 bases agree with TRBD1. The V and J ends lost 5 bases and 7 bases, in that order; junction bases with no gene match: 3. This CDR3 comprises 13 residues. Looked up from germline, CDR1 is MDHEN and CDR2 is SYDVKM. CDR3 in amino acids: CASSRDRGNEAFF. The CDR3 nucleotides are TGTGCCAGCAGTCGGGACAGGGGGAATGAAGCTTTCTTT.

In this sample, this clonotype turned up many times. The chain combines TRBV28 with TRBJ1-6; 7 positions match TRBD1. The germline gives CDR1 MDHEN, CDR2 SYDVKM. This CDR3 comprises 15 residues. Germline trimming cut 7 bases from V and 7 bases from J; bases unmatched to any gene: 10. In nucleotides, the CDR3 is TGTGCCAGCACCTCGCCACAGGGGTTCAATTCACCCCTCCACTTT. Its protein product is CASTSPQGFNSPLHF.

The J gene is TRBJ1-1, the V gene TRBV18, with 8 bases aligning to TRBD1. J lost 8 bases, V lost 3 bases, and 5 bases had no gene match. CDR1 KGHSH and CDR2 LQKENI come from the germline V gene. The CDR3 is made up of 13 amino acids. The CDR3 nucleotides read TGTGCCAGCTCACCCTCGACAGGGGCAGAAGCTTTCTTT. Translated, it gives CASSPSTGAEAFF. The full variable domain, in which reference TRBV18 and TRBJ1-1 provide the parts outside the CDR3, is NAGVMQNPRHLVRRRGQEARLRCSPMKGHSHVYWYRQLPEEGLKFMVYLQKENIIDESGMPKERFSAEFPKEGPSILRIQQVVRGDSAAYFCASSPSTGAEAFFGQGTRLTVV.

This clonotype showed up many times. The CDR3 loop is CASSVSETYQETQYF. The CDR3 nucleotides read TGTGCCAGCAGCGTATCGGAGACTTACCAAGAGACCCAGTACTTC. The chain links TRBV9 to TRBJ2-5, with unresolved D. Germline lookup yields CDR1 SGDLS and CDR2 YYNGEE. The CDR3 consists of 15 residues. V dropped 1 base and J dropped 0 bases, with 10 bases sitting between them.

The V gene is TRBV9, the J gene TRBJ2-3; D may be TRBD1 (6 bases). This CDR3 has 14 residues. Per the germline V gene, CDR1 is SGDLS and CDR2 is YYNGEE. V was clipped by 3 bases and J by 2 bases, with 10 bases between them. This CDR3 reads CASSDRQDTDTQYF. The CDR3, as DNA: TGTGCCAGCAGCGACCGACAGGACACAGATACGCAGTATTTT.

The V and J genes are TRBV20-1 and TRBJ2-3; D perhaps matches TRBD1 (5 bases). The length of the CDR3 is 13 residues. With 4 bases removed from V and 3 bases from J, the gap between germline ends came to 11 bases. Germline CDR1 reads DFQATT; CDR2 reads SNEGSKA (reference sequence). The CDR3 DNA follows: TGCAGTGCTATCGTAGGGGTAACAGATACGCAGTATTTT. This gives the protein CSAIVGVTDTQYF.

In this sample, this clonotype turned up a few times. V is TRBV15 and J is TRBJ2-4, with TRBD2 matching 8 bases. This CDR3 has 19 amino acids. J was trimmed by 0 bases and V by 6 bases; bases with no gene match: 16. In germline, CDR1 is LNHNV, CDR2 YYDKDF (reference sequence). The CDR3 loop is CATRATQRESLPAKNIQYF. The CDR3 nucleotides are TGTGCCACCAGAGCCACTCAGCGGGAGTCCCTTCCAGCCAAAAACATTCAGTACTTC.

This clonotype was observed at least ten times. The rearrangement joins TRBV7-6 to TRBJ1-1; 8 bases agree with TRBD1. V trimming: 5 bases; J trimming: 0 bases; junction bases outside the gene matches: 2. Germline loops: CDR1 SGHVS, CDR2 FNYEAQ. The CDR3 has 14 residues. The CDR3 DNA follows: TGTGCCAGCAGCCGGGGACAGGTGAACACTGAAGCTTTCTTT. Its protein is CASSRGQVNTEAFF.

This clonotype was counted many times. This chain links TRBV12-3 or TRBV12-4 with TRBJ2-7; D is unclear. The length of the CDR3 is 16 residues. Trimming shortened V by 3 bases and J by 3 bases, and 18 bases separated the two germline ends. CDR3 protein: CASSLGGFSPHYEQYF. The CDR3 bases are TGTGCCAGCAGTTTGGGTGGCTTTTCCCCCCACTACGAGCAGTACTTC.

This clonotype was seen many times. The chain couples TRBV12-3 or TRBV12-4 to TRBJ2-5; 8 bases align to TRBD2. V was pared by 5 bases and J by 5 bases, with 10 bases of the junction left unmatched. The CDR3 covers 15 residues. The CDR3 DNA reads TGTGCCAGCAGTCCCACCCGGGGGGGAGCTGAGACCCAGTACTTC. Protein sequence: CASSPTRGGAETQYF.